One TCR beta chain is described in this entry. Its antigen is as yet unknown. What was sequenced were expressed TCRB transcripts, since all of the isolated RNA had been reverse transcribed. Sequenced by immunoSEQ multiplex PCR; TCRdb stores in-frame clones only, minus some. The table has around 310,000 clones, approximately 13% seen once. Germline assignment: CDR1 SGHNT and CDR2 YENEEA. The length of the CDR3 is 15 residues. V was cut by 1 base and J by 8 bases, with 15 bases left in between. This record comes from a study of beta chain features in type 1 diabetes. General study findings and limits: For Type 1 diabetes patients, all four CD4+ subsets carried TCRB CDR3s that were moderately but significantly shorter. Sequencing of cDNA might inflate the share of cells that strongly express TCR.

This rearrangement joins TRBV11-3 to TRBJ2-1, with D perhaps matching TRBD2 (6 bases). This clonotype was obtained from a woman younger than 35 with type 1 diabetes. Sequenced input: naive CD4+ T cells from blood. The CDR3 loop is CASSLVGGVSDEQFF. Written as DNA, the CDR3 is TGTGCCAGCAGCTTAGTGGGCGGGGTGTCTGATGAGCAGTTCTTC.